Below are 5 T cell receptor beta chains sequenced from a single sample in a study of T cell responses to AZD1222 COVID-19 vaccine. Here immunoSEQ multiplex PCR was the method, and the copy in TCRdb shows in-frame clones only, minus some. The sample has tens of thousands of clones; 85% to 90% are singletons. Sample: peripheral blood, taken on day 0 of AZD1222 vaccination. These TCRs come from an adult in good health.

The CDR3 here is CASSPGTPTGYNEQFF. CDR3 bases: TGCGCCAGCAGCCCCGGGACTCCTACGGGCTACAATGAGCAGTTCTTC. V and J are TRBV5-1 and TRBJ2-1, with D possibly matching TRBD2 (6 bases). Germline-derived CDR1 and CDR2 are SGHRS and YFSETQ. The CDR3 has 16 residues. V was pared by 4 bases and J by 3 bases, with 17 bases between.

This sequence joins TRBV10-3 and TRBJ1-2; 7 bases are shared with TRBD1. The junction had 5 bases not matched to a gene; V was cut back by 6 bases and J by 1 base. The CDR3 consists of 14 residues. Germline CDR1 is ENHRY and CDR2 is SYGVKD. CDR3 loop: CAIRKTGINYGYTF. CDR3 bases: TGTGCCATCAGAAAGACAGGGATTAACTATGGCTACACCTTC.

The chain carries TRBV28 and TRBJ1-2, with 7 bases matching TRBD1. CDR1 MDHEN and CDR2 SYDVKM come from the germline V gene. The CDR3 length is 13 residues. Trimming cost V 4 bases and J 5 bases; bases outside gene matches: 4. The DNA for the CDR3 is TGTGCCAGCAGTTCGGGACAGAGGTATGGCTACACCTTC. Encoded protein: CASSSGQRYGYTF.

The chain combines TRBV5-6 with TRBJ2-5; D is undetermined. The ends were cut back, 2 bases at V and 5 bases at J, with 7 bases in the middle. The CDR3 contains 12 residues. In germline, CDR1 is SGHDT, CDR2 YYEEEE. CDR3 in DNA: TGTGCCAGCAGCTTCTTGGGGGAGACCCAGTACTTC. It translates to CASSFLGETQYF.

This chain joins TRBV12-3 or TRBV12-4 and TRBJ2-7; 7 bases are shared with TRBD1. The CDR3 has 12 residues. With V trimmed by 6 bases and J by 3 bases, 2 bases remained unmatched. For the CDR3, the DNA is TGTGCCAGCAGCGCAGGGGGCTACGAGCAGTACTTC. Residues: CASSAGGYEQYF.